This T cell receptor (beta chain) was retrieved from a study of control samples from healthy donors and cancer patients. Measured with immunoSEQ multiplex PCR; TCRdb has only the in-frame clones, and not every one. This table holds 80,000 or so clones, less than 95% found once. The germline V gene encodes CDR1 LNHDA and CDR2 SQIVND (reference sequence). The CDR3 totals 13 residues. The V end was cut by 3 bases, the J end by 3 bases, with 7 bases between. The chain carries TRBV19 and TRBJ2-3; no clear D gene. The source is a woman aged 40 to 50 in good health. The sequenced material came from blood. The CDR3 bases are TGTGCCAGTAGTATCGGCTTTACAGATACGCAGTATTTT. It translates to CASSIGFTDTQYF.